This passage covers 28 T cell receptor beta chains from one sample sequenced in a study of beta chain features in type 1 diabetes. These TCRs' antigens remain unknown. The authors reverse transcribed all of the isolated RNA, so sequencing captured expressed TCRB transcripts. This table comes from immunoSEQ multiplex PCR, and its TCRdb copy is limited to in-frame clones, with some not included. The table shows roughly 300,000 clones, with 9.3% occurring only once. Study results and caveats: People with Type 1 diabetes carried modestly yet significantly shorter TCRB CDR3s in all four CD4+ subsets.

Sample: central memory CD4+ T cells from blood. Receptors originate from a man younger than 45 with type 1 diabetes.

This clone has only a few counts. The chain links TRBV25-1 to TRBJ1-1; TRBD1 is a possible D gene (5 bases). CDR1 and CDR2 from the germline V gene are MGHDK and SYGVNS. The CDR3 extends over 16 amino acids. Between the trimmed V and J ends, which lost 3 bases and 4 bases, there was a span of 18 bases. Written as DNA, the CDR3 is TGTGCCAGCAGTGAGATTGGGATGGGAGGGGCCACTGAAGCTTTCTTT. It encodes CASSEIGMGGATEAFF.

The chain recombines TRBV30 with TRBJ2-2, with TRBD1 matching 10 bases. With 5 bases clipped from V and 6 bases from J, the junction kept 3 bases outside the gene matches. Germline lookup yields CDR1 GTSNPN and CDR2 SVGIG (reference sequence). This CDR3 is built from 13 residues. CDR3 in amino acids: CAWGDRGAGELFF. The CDR3 nucleotides are TGTGCCTGGGGGGACAGGGGCGCCGGGGAGCTGTTTTTT.

The J gene is TRBJ1-2, the V gene TRBV2; maybe TRBD1 (6 bases). Trimming cost V 6 bases and J 1 base, with 9 bases left between them. The CDR3 sequence is 13 residues long. Germline loops: CDR1 SNHLY, CDR2 FYNNEI. The CDR3 DNA reads as TGTGCCAGCAGGGTGGACAGTAACTATGGCTACACCTTC. It codes for CASRVDSNYGYTF.

In this sample, this clone turned up a few times. J is TRBJ2-5 and V is TRBV7-2; D uncertain. Looked up from germline, CDR1 is SGHTA and CDR2 is FQGNSA. The CDR3 contains 13 residues. The V gene lost 2 bases and the J gene lost 0 bases, with 4 bases spanning the gap. The CDR3 DNA follows: TGTGCCAGCAGCTTATCACACCAAGAGACCCAGTACTTC. Encoded protein: CASSLSHQETQYF.

The table lists this clone with a few counts. In the same sample, other DNA sequences code for this CDR3. The chain couples TRBV18 to TRBJ2-3; D is unresolved. This CDR3 region has 12 residues. The V gene lost 3 bases and the J gene lost 2 bases, with 3 bases spanning the gap. CDR1 and CDR2 from the germline V gene are KGHSH and LQKENI. CDR3 coding DNA: TGTGCCAGCTCACCGGTCACAGATACGCAGTATTTT. Translating it yields CASSPVTDTQYF.

Only a few counts were recorded for this clone. The chain employs TRBV28 and TRBJ1-1; TRBD1 might be the D (5 bases). V dropped 5 bases and J dropped 1 base, with 8 bases sitting between them. CDR3 length: 13 residues. Germline V gene sequence: CDR1 MDHEN, CDR2 SYDVKM. The CDR3 sequence: CASSGHQNTEAFF. CDR3 in DNA: TGTGCCAGCAGTGGACACCAGAACACTGAAGCTTTCTTT.

This sequence joins TRBV27 and TRBJ2-7; D is unresolved. Germline-derived CDR1 and CDR2 are MNHEY and SMNVEV (reference sequence). V was trimmed by 1 base and J by 6 bases, leaving 19 bases between them. The CDR3 length is 16 residues. The CDR3 reads CASSLWALSRPSEQYF. CDR3 sequence (DNA): TGTGCCAGCAGTTTATGGGCACTTTCACGGCCAAGCGAGCAGTACTTC.

There are a few counts of this clone. This sample includes further DNA sequences coding for the same CDR3. In nucleotides, the CDR3 is TGTGCCAGCAGCTTAGAGGGGGGCTACACCTTC. This gives the protein CASSLEGGYTF. The chain recombines TRBV5-6 with TRBJ1-2; D is perhaps TRBD1 (5 bases). Between the trimmed V and J ends, which lost 2 bases and 8 bases, there was a span of 7 bases. This CDR3 is 11 amino acids long. Looked up from germline, CDR1 is SGHDT and CDR2 is YYEEEE.

The chain carries TRBV6-5 and TRBJ1-2; no clear D gene. The CDR3 sequence is 14 residues long. Germline V lookup: CDR1 MNHEY, CDR2 SVGAGI. Trimming took 2 bases from V and 8 from J, leaving 15 bases between them. Written as DNA, the CDR3 is TGTGCCAGCAGTTACCAGATAGACGGAAGGGGCTACACCTTC. Its translation: CASSYQIDGRGYTF.

The gene calls are TRBV6-6 and TRBJ2-3; possible D gene TRBD2, 7 bases. V was clipped by 4 bases and J by 2 bases, with 13 bases between them. This CDR3 has 15 amino acids. Germline V gives CDR1 MNHNY, CDR2 SVGAGI (reference sequence). CDR3 sequence reads: CASSFIGGLTDTQYF. As DNA, the CDR3 is TGTGCCAGCAGTTTTATCGGGGGGCTCACAGATACGCAGTATTTT.

The genes are TRBV15 and TRBJ2-1; the D gene is possibly TRBD2 (7 bases). CDR3 length: 16 amino acids. V lost 2 bases and J 8 bases, leaving 19 bases between the germline ends. CDR1 LNHNV and CDR2 YYDKDF come from the germline V gene (reference sequence). Here the CDR3 reads CATSRRSGGGGDEQFF. CDR3 sequence (DNA): TGTGCCACCAGCAGACGGTCCGGAGGGGGAGGGGATGAGCAGTTCTTC. Combining the CDR3 with reference TRBV15 and TRBJ2-1 gives the whole variable domain DAMVIQNPRYQVTQFGKPVTLSCSQTLNHNVMYWYQQKSSQAPKLLFHYYDKDFNNEADTPDNFQSRRPNTSFCFLDIRSPGLGDTAMYLCATSRRSGGGGDEQFFGPGTRLTVL.

This clone has only a few counts. The rearrangement links TRBV30 to TRBJ1-3, with D perhaps TRBD1 (6 bases). Trimming shortened V by 6 bases and J by 2 bases, and 11 bases separated the two germline ends. The CDR3 runs to 13 residues. Germline-derived CDR1 and CDR2 are GTSNPN and SVGIG (reference sequence). The CDR3 here is CACSQGPGNTIYF. The CDR3 nucleotides read TGTGCCTGCTCGCAGGGGCCTGGAAACACCATATATTTT. The whole variable domain, filled in from reference TRBV30 and TRBJ1-3, reads SQTIHQWPATLVQPVGSPLSLECTVEGTSNPNLYWYRQAAGRGLQLLFYSVGIGQISSEVPQNLSASRPQDRQFILSSKKLLLSDSGFYLCACSQGPGNTIYFGEGSWLTVV.

The J gene is TRBJ1-1, the V gene TRBV7-2; D may be TRBD1 (5 bases). Germline loops: CDR1 SGHTA, CDR2 FQGNSA. This CDR3 is built from 12 residues. Trimming shortened V by 6 bases and J by 1 base, and 6 bases separated the two germline ends. The CDR3, as DNA: TGTGCCAGCAGGGGGGAGAACACTGAAGCTTTCTTT. Translated: CASRGENTEAFF.

This clone was counted only a few times. This chain joins TRBV15 and TRBJ1-6; D is possibly TRBD1 (5 bases). The germline V gene encodes CDR1 LNHNV and CDR2 YYDKDF (reference sequence). The CDR3 has 17 residues. V shed 1 base and J shed 7 bases, with 17 bases lying between them. The CDR3 nucleotides are TGTGCCACCAGCAGAGGTCAACGGACACCCTCGAATTCACCCCTCCACTTT. Its translation: CATSRGQRTPSNSPLHF. Full variable domain (rest looked up from reference TRBV15 and TRBJ1-6): DAMVIQNPRYQVTQFGKPVTLSCSQTLNHNVMYWYQQKSSQAPKLLFHYYDKDFNNEADTPDNFQSRRPNTSFCFLDIRSPGLGDTAMYLCATSRGQRTPSNSPLHFGNGTRLTVT.

This clone showed up just a few times. V gene TRBV5-1 combines with J gene TRBJ2-1; D not resolved. The V end was cut by 3 bases, the J end by 6 bases, with 10 bases between. CDR3 length: 13 amino acids. The germline V gene encodes CDR1 SGHRS and CDR2 YFSETQ. CDR3 nucleotide sequence: TGCGCCAGCAGCTACCTAAAATCCAATGAGCAGTTCTTC. Protein product: CASSYLKSNEQFF.

The table lists this clone with a few counts. The V gene is TRBV5-1, the J gene TRBJ2-1; 8 bases are a match to TRBD2. Per the germline V gene, CDR1 is SGHRS and CDR2 is YFSETQ. J lost 5 bases, V lost 2 bases, and 3 bases had no gene match. The CDR3 extends over 14 amino acids. In nucleotides, the CDR3 is TGCGCCAGCAGCTTACTAGCGGATAACAATGAGCAGTTCTTC. This translates into CASSLLADNNEQFF.

The CDR3 here is CASSLVGYEAFF. The CDR3 DNA is TGTGCCAGCAGCTTAGTGGGGTATGAAGCTTTCTTT. J is TRBJ1-1 and V is TRBV7-2; D gene ambiguous. There are 12 residues in the CDR3. The germline V gene has CDR1 SGHTA and CDR2 FQGNSA. The V end lost 1 base, the J end lost 7 bases, and 7 bases lay between the germline ends.

The chain couples TRBV10-1 to TRBJ2-1; D is uncertain. The CDR3 length is 9 residues. V lost 8 bases and J 8 bases, leaving 4 bases between the germline ends. Germline CDR1 and CDR2: WNHNN and SYGVQD (reference sequence). The CDR3 nucleotides read TGCGCCAGCTGCGATGAGCAGTTCTTC. It specifies CASCDEQFF.

This clone came up many times. V and J are TRBV28 and TRBJ2-3; TRBD2 aligns across 8 bases. CDR3 size: 15 residues. Germline V gene data show CDR1 as MDHEN and CDR2 as SYDVKM. The V gene end was trimmed by 5 bases and the J gene end by 2 bases; junction bases not matched to a gene: 6. For the CDR3, the DNA is TGTGCCAGCAGTACATTAGCGGGGTACACAGATACGCAGTATTTT. Its protein is CASSTLAGYTDTQYF.

This clone appeared a few times. This chain uses TRBV11-2 with TRBJ1-3, with 8 bases lining up with TRBD1. Germline V lookup: CDR1 SGHAT, CDR2 FQNNGV. J was trimmed by 4 bases and V by 5 bases; bases with no gene match: 7. This CDR3 contains 15 residues. The chain's CDR3 is CASSNLRQGGNTIYF. The CDR3 DNA is TGTGCCAGCAGCAACCTCAGACAGGGGGGAAACACCATATATTTT.

The chain couples TRBV7-2 to TRBJ2-5, with D unclear. The CDR3 extends over 14 amino acids. Trimming left V 0 bases short and J 5 bases short, with 10 bases between. Germline CDR1 SGHTA, CDR2 FQGNSA. As DNA, the CDR3 is TGTGCCAGCAGCTTAGCCAGAATAGAGGAGACCCAGTACTTC. Its translation is CASSLARIEETQYF.

This clone was counted between two and nine times. The chain is built from TRBV4-3 and TRBJ1-2, with 9 bases matching TRBD1. There are 15 residues in the CDR3. J lost 8 bases, V lost 4 bases, and 11 bases had no gene match. Germline V gene data show CDR1 as LGHNA and CDR2 as YSLEER. CDR3 amino acids: CASSPHLQGARGYTF. CDR3 nucleotides: TGCGCCAGCAGCCCCCACCTACAGGGGGCGCGGGGCTACACCTTC.

This clone has at least ten counts. The chain links TRBV9 to TRBJ1-3; unclear D gene. CDR1 and CDR2 (germline): SGDLS, YYNGEE. This CDR3 has 16 amino acids. V dropped 0 bases and J dropped 0 bases, with 10 bases sitting between them. The CDR3 DNA follows: TGTGCCAGCAGCGTAGCTTCGCAGAGCTCTGGAAACACCATATATTTT. Protein: CASSVASQSSGNTIYF.

This clone occurred a few times. The V call is TRBV11-2, the J call TRBJ1-2; D gene uncertain. Germline CDR1 is SGHAT and CDR2 is FQNNGV. Trimming removed 4 bases at V and 0 bases at J, with 12 bases between. The CDR3 has 15 amino acids. CDR3 DNA sequence: TGTGCCAGCAGCTCACTGACACGTTCTAACTATGGCTACACCTTC. Amino acids: CASSSLTRSNYGYTF. The variable domain in full, with the rest retrieved from reference TRBV11-2 and TRBJ1-2, is EAGVAQSPRYKIIEKRQSVAFWCNPISGHATLYWYQQILGQGPKLLIQFQNNGVVDDSQLPKDRFSAERLKGVDSTLKIQPAKLEDSAVYLCASSSLTRSNYGYTFGSGTRLTVV.

This chain uses TRBV7-2 with TRBJ1-4; 9 bases align to TRBD1. Germline-derived CDR1 and CDR2 are SGHTA and FQGNSA. The CDR3 loop spans 14 amino acids. V was pared by 5 bases and J by 10 bases, with 8 bases of the junction left unmatched. The CDR3 nucleotides read TGTGCCAGCAGCGCGGACAGGGGACGTGGAAAACTGTTTTTT. It codes for CASSADRGRGKLFF.

The sample holds many counts of this clone. Other DNA sequences of this sample code for an identical CDR3. This sequence joins TRBV4-3 and TRBJ1-5, with a possible D match to TRBD1 (6 bases). Trimming pared 0 bases from V and 1 base from J, leaving 10 bases between. Germline V gene lookup returns CDR1 LGHNA and CDR2 YSLEER. The CDR3 runs to 16 residues. This CDR3 is CASSQEGGPSNQPQHF. Written as DNA, the CDR3 is TGCGCCAGCAGCCAAGAAGGGGGGCCCAGCAATCAGCCCCAGCATTTT.

The rearrangement uses TRBV7-9 and TRBJ1-1; D gene ambiguous. V lost 1 base, J lost 1 base, and 10 bases lay in between. The V gene's germline CDR1 is SEHNR and CDR2 FQNEAQ (reference sequence). This CDR3 comprises 15 residues. In nucleotides, the CDR3 is TGTGCCAGCAGCTTAGAGGCCAGGAGGAACACTGAAGCTTTCTTT. This sequence encodes CASSLEARRNTEAFF. The full variable domain, in which reference TRBV7-9 and TRBJ1-1 provide the parts outside the CDR3, is DTGVSQNPRHKITKRGQNVTFRCDPISEHNRLYWYRQTLGQGPEFLTYFQNEAQLEKSRLLSDRFSAERPKGSFSTLEIQRTEQGDSAMYLCASSLEARRNTEAFFGQGTRLTVV.

This clone was seen a few times. The gene calls are TRBV6-1 and TRBJ2-5; the match to TRBD2 covers 12 bases. The germline V gene encodes CDR1 MNHNS and CDR2 SASEGT. Trimming removed 4 bases from V and 4 bases from J; junction bases left unmatched: 7. The CDR3 is 16 residues long. CDR3 in amino acids: CASSGLTSGGSETQYF. The DNA for the CDR3 is TGTGCCAGCAGTGGGCTAACTAGCGGGGGGTCAGAGACCCAGTACTTC.